Listed below are T cell receptor beta chains from one sample, sequenced in a study of Graves' ophthalmopathy and Graves' hyperthyroidism. TCRdb fed the multiplex PCR reads into MiXCR, producing one record per CDR3 protein. There are over a million distinct CDR3 sequences in the sample; less than 45% occur only once, and 11% lies in the top ten. Sequenced: peripheral blood or thyroid tissue (not recorded which). Receptors originate from an adult man with Graves' hyperthyroidism. CDR3s include the opening cysteine and the closing phenylalanine or tryptophan. Fields, in order: D gene, V gene, J gene, clone size, CDR3 DNA, CDR3 protein. The D gene is left open where the match is weak. A clone size is listed for some rows: how often the clone was seen (once, few, many), or a class if it is expanded.

.	TRBV10-3	TRBJ1-6	many	TGTGCCACCTTCCTAGACAGGTCGGGATCACCCCTCCACTTT	CATFLDRSGSPLHF
TRBD1	TRBV10-3	TRBJ2-2	once	TGTGCCACGCACAGCGACAGGGCGAGCACCGGGGAGCTGTTTTTT	CATHSDRASTGELFF
TRBD2	TRBV10-2	TRBJ2-5	.	TGCGCCAGCAGGGACAGGACTAGCGGGGGGGCACAAGAGACCCAGTACTTC	CASRDRTSGGAQETQYF
.	TRBV11-1	TRBJ1-6	.	TGTGCCAGCAGAGCCGGGCCCTCGGGTAATTCACCCCTCCACTTT	CASRAGPSGNSPLHF
.	TRBV12-3/TRBV12-4	TRBJ2-7	many	TGTGCCAGCAGTCGTTCCCCGGCGGAGGCCAACGAGCAGTACTTC	CASSRSPAEANEQYF
.	TRBV7-8	TRBJ2-7	.	TGTGCCAGCAGCTTAGTGTCCCCGAGACGGGAGCAGTACTTC	CASSLVSPRREQYF
TRBD1	TRBV12-3/TRBV12-4	TRBJ2-5	.	TGTGCCAGCAGTGGACAGGGGGCGCAGAAGACCCAGTACTTC	CASSGQGAQKTQYF
TRBD1	TRBV25-1	TRBJ1-5	few	TGTGCCAGCAGCCAATGGGACAGGGCCCCATATAGCAATCAGCCCCAGCATTTT	CASSQWDRAPYSNQPQHF
.	TRBV5-6	TRBJ2-5	many	TGTGCCAGCAGCGCAGCGGGTACGACACAAGAGACCCAGTACTTC	CASSAAGTTQETQYF
.	TRBV2	TRBJ1-1	many	TGTGCCAGCCTCGCCCTGGGAGCGAACACTGAAGCTTTCTTT	CASLALGANTEAFF
.	TRBV7-3	TRBJ1-5	.	TGTGCCAGCAGCTTCACACCCGGGACGGATCGTTTGCCCCAGCATTTT	CASSFTPGTDRLPQHF
.	TRBV9	TRBJ2-2	.	TGTGCCAGCAGCTCCTATCGAGATCCGAAGGGCGGGGAGCTGTGTTTT	CASSSYRDPKGGELCF
TRBD1	TRBV6-5	TRBJ2-2	few	TGTGCCAGCAGAACCGGGACAGGGTCCGGGGAGCTGTTTTTT	CASRTGTGSGELFF
.	TRBV5-8	TRBJ2-7	few	TGTGCCAGCAGCTGGCTCAGGCCCGGGGCCGAGCAGTACTTC	CASSWLRPGAEQYF
TRBD1	TRBV19	TRBJ1-2	few	TGTGCCAGTAGGATGGTCGACAGGGGAGACTATGGCTACACCTTC	CASRMVDRGDYGYTF
.	TRBV20-1	TRBJ1-5	many	TGCAGTGCAATGGCAGGCAATCAGCCCCAGCATTTT	CSAMAGNQPQHF
.	TRBV25-1	TRBJ1-6	.	TGTGCCAGCAGTGAATTAGGAAGGGGTGGTTCACCCCTCCACTTT	CASSELGRGGSPLHF
.	TRBV9	TRBJ1-1	many	TGTGCCAGCAGCGTAAGTCTGGGGAACACTGAAGCTTTCTTT	CASSVSLGNTEAFF
.	TRBV5-1	TRBJ1-1	once	TGCGCCAGCCAAGAGCCCGACAGGTTGAACACTGAAGCTTTCTTT	CASQEPDRLNTEAFF
TRBD1	TRBV29-1	TRBJ2-7	once	TGCAGTGGACAGGGGAGCGAGCAGTACTTC	CSGQGSEQYF
TRBD1	TRBV4-2	TRBJ1-2	.	TGTGCCAGCAGGTCCGACAGGGATGAGCTAAGATATTATGGCTACACCTTC	CASRSDRDELRYYGYTF
.	TRBV24-1	TRBJ1-5	.	TGTGCCACCGAGGACATCTATCAGCCCCAGCATTTT	CATEDIYQPQHF
.	TRBV19	TRBJ2-5	.	TGTGCCAGTAGTAGGATGGGGGGATCCCAGTACTTC	CASSRMGGSQYF
.	TRBV9	TRBJ2-5	.	TGTGCCAGCAGCGTAGCCTCTGGAGCATGGCAAGAGACCCAGTACTTC	CASSVASGAWQETQYF
.	TRBV29-1	TRBJ2-3	.	TGCAGCGTTGACAAGGTCCGGATCTCCTCAGATACGCAGTATTTT	CSVDKVRISSDTQYF
TRBD2	TRBV11-1	TRBJ2-5	.	TGTGCCAGCAGCTTAGCTAGCGGGGGGGCAAATGAGACCCAGTACTTC	CASSLASGGANETQYF